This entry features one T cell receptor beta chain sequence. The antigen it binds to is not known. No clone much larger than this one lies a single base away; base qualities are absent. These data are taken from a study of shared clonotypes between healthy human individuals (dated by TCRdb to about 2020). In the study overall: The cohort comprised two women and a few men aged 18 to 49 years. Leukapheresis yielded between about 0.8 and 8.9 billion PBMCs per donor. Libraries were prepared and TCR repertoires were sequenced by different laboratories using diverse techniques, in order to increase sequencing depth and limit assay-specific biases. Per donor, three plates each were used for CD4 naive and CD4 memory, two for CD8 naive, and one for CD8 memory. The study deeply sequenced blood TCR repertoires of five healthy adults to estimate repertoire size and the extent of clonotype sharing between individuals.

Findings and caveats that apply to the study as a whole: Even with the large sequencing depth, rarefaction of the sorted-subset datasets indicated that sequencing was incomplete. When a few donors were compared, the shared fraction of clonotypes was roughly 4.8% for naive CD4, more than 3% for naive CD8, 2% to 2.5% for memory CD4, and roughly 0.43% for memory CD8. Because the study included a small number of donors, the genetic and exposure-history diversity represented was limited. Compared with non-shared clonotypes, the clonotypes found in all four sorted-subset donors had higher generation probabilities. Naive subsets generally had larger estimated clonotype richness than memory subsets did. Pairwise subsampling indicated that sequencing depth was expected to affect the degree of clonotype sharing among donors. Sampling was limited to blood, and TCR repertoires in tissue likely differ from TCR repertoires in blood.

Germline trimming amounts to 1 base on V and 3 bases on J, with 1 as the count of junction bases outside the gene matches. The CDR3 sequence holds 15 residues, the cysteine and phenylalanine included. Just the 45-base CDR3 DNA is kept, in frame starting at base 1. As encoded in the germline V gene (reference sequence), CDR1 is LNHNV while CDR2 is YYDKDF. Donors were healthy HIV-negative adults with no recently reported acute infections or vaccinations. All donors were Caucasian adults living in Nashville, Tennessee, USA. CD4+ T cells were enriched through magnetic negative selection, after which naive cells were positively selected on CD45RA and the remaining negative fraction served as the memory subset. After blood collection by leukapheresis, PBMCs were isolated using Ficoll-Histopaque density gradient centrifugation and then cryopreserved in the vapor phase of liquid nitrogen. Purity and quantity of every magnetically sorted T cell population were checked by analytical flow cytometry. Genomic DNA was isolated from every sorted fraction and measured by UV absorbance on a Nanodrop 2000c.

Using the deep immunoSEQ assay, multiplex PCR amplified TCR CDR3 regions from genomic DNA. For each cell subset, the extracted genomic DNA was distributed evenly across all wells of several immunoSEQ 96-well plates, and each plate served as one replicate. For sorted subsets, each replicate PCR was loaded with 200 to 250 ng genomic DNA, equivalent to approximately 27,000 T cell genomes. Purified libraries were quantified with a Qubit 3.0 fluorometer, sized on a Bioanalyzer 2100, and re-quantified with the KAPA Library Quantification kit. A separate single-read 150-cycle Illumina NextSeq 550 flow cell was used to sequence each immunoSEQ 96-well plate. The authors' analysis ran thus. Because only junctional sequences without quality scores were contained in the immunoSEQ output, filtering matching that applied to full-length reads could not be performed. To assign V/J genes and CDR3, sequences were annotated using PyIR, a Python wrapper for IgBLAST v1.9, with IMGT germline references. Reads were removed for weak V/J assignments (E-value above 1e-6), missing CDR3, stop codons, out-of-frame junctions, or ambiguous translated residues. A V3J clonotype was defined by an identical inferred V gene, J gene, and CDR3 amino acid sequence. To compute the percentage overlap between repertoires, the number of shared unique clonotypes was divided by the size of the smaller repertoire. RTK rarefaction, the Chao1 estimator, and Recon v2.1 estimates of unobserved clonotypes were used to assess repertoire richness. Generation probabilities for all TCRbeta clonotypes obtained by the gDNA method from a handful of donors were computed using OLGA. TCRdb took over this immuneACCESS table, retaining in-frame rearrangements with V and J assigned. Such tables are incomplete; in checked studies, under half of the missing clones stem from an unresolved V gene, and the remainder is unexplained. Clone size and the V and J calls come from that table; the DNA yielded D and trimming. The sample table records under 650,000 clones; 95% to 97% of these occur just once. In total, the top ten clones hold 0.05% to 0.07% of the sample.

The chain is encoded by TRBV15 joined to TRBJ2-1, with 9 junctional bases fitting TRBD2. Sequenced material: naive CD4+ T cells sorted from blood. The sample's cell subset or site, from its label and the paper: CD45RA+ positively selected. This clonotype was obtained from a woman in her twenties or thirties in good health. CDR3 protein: CATSRASGDYNEQFF. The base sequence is TGTGCCACCAGCAGAGCTAGCGGGGACTACAATGAGCAGTTCTTC. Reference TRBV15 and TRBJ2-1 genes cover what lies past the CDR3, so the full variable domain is DAMVIQNPRYQVTQFGKPVTLSCSQTLNHNVMYWYQQKSSQAPKLLFHYYDKDFNNEADTPDNFQSRRPNTSFCFLDIRSPGLGDTAMYLCATSRASGDYNEQFFGPGTRLTVL.